Listed below are T cell receptor beta chains from one sample, sequenced in a study of post-analysis software for immune sequencing data. TCRdb reprocessed the PCR reads with MiXCR, giving one entry per CDR3 protein. The repertoire holds more than 500,000 distinct CDR3 sequences, with around a third as singletons. The sequencing sample was made of blood. These receptors all stem from a girl under 18 with multiple sclerosis. The CDR3 runs from the conserved cysteine through the conserved F or W. The order of the fields is D gene, V gene, clone size, J gene, CDR3 DNA, CDR3 protein. The D gene is left open where the match is weak. Clone size appears in some rows only: once, few, many, or a class for an expanded clone.

d_call: .
v_call: TRBV12-3/TRBV12-4
clone_size: .
j_call: TRBJ2-4
cdr3_nt: TGTGCCAGCAGCCAAGGCGGACCCAAAAACATTCAGTACTTC
cdr3_aa: CASSQGGPKNIQYF

d_call: TRBD2
v_call: TRBV12-3/TRBV12-4
clone_size: .
j_call: TRBJ2-7
cdr3_nt: TGTGCCAGCAGTTTGCTAGCGGGAGCGAACGAGCAGTACTTC
cdr3_aa: CASSLLAGANEQYF

d_call: .
v_call: TRBV29-1
clone_size: .
j_call: TRBJ2-1
cdr3_nt: TGCAGCGTTGAAAGACTCGAGGGGGATGAGCAGTTCTTC
cdr3_aa: CSVERLEGDEQFF

d_call: .
v_call: TRBV19
clone_size: .
j_call: TRBJ1-5
cdr3_nt: TGTGCCAGTCTCCCCTCTGTGGGGCCCCAGCATTTT
cdr3_aa: CASLPSVGPQHF

d_call: .
v_call: TRBV28
clone_size: .
j_call: TRBJ2-3
cdr3_nt: TGTGCCAGCAGTCTCCAAAAACCCACAGATACGCAGTATTTT
cdr3_aa: CASSLQKPTDTQYF

d_call: .
v_call: TRBV10-3
clone_size: .
j_call: TRBJ1-1
cdr3_nt: TGTGCCATCAGTGACTGGAAGGGGGGCACTGAAGCTTTCTTT
cdr3_aa: CAISDWKGGTEAFF

d_call: TRBD1
v_call: TRBV20-1
clone_size: .
j_call: TRBJ2-5
cdr3_nt: TGCAGTGCCCCCGGGTGGACAGGGTCGCAAGAGACCCAGTACTTC
cdr3_aa: CSAPGWTGSQETQYF

d_call: .
v_call: TRBV20-1
clone_size: few
j_call: TRBJ2-3
cdr3_nt: TGCAGTGCTAGAGCAGGGAGCACAGATACGCAGTATTTT
cdr3_aa: CSARAGSTDTQYF

d_call: .
v_call: TRBV3-1
clone_size: .
j_call: TRBJ1-1
cdr3_nt: TGTGCCAGCAGCCAAATTGGATATGGCCTGGCTTTCTTT
cdr3_aa: CASSQIGYGLAFF

d_call: .
v_call: TRBV7-2
clone_size: few
j_call: TRBJ2-7
cdr3_nt: TGTGCCAGCAGCTTAGTACTTTACTACGAGCAGTACTTC
cdr3_aa: CASSLVLYYEQYF

d_call: TRBD1
v_call: TRBV27
clone_size: .
j_call: TRBJ2-7
cdr3_nt: TGTGCCAGCAGACCGTGGACAGGGGGATCCTACGAGCAGTACTTC
cdr3_aa: CASRPWTGGSYEQYF

d_call: TRBD1
v_call: TRBV12-3/TRBV12-4
clone_size: .
j_call: TRBJ1-2
cdr3_nt: TGTGCCAGCAGTCGCGGACAGGCCTATGGCTACACCTTC
cdr3_aa: CASSRGQAYGYTF

d_call: TRBD1
v_call: TRBV6-2/TRBV6-3
clone_size: few
j_call: TRBJ1-2
cdr3_nt: TGTGCCAGCAGCCGGGACAGGGGTTCGGGCGGCTACACCTTC
cdr3_aa: CASSRDRGSGGYTF

d_call: .
v_call: TRBV6-5
clone_size: few
j_call: TRBJ2-7
cdr3_nt: TGTGCCAGCTTCTCCTACTCCTACGAGCAGTACTTC
cdr3_aa: CASFSYSYEQYF

d_call: TRBD1
v_call: TRBV4-1
clone_size: .
j_call: TRBJ1-4
cdr3_nt: TGCGCCAGCAGCCAAGCTGGACAGGGGAGAACTGAAAAACTGTTTTTT
cdr3_aa: CASSQAGQGRTEKLFF

d_call: .
v_call: TRBV5-1
clone_size: .
j_call: TRBJ2-3
cdr3_nt: TGCGCCAGCAGCTTGCGGCCTTCCACCACAGATACGCAGTATTTT
cdr3_aa: CASSLRPSTTDTQYF

d_call: TRBD2
v_call: TRBV15
clone_size: .
j_call: TRBJ2-1
cdr3_nt: TGTGCCACCAGCCCCCCGACTAGCGGGGGGGCAATTTGGTTCTTC
cdr3_aa: CATSPPTSGGAIWFF

d_call: .
v_call: TRBV10-3
clone_size: few
j_call: TRBJ2-3
cdr3_nt: TGTGCCATCAGTGATCCAGGTAGCGGAGATACGCAGTATTTT
cdr3_aa: CAISDPGSGDTQYF

d_call: .
v_call: TRBV2
clone_size: .
j_call: TRBJ1-5
cdr3_nt: TGTGCCAGCAGGGATACGGGCCCTCCCGGTCAGCCCCAGCATTTT
cdr3_aa: CASRDTGPPGQPQHF

d_call: .
v_call: TRBV5-1
clone_size: few
j_call: TRBJ2-5
cdr3_nt: TGCGCCAGCAGCTTGATTAAAAGGGGGGCCGAGGAGACCCAGTACTTC
cdr3_aa: CASSLIKRGAEETQYF

d_call: .
v_call: TRBV14
clone_size: .
j_call: TRBJ2-5
cdr3_nt: TGTGCCAGCAGCCAAGAAGAAGGCCAGTACTTC
cdr3_aa: CASSQEEGQYF

d_call: .
v_call: TRBV29-1
clone_size: .
j_call: TRBJ1-1
cdr3_nt: TGCAGCGGGGGCCTCAGCCAGAACACTGAAGCTTTCTTT
cdr3_aa: CSGGLSQNTEAFF

d_call: .
v_call: TRBV28
clone_size: .
j_call: TRBJ2-3
cdr3_nt: TGTGCCAGCAGTTTTTATGCGGGATCCACAGATACGCAGTATTTT
cdr3_aa: CASSFYAGSTDTQYF

d_call: TRBD1
v_call: TRBV5-6
clone_size: .
j_call: TRBJ2-7
cdr3_nt: TGTGCCAGCAGCCCCGGGGACAGGTCCCCCTACGAGCAGTACTTC
cdr3_aa: CASSPGDRSPYEQYF

d_call: .
v_call: TRBV3-1
clone_size: few
j_call: TRBJ2-1
cdr3_nt: TGTGCCAGCAGCCAAGATCCTAGCTCTAGGTATGAGCAGTTCTTC
cdr3_aa: CASSQDPSSRYEQFF

d_call: .
v_call: TRBV29-1
clone_size: .
j_call: TRBJ2-3
cdr3_nt: TGCAGCGTTGAAGGGACAGTGTTATTCACAGATACGCAGTATTTT
cdr3_aa: CSVEGTVLFTDTQYF

d_call: .
v_call: TRBV15
clone_size: .
j_call: TRBJ1-2
cdr3_nt: TGTGCCACCAGCAGAGACCGGGTCGGGCGCCCACAGGGCTACACCTTC
cdr3_aa: CATSRDRVGRPQGYTF

d_call: .
v_call: TRBV20-1
clone_size: .
j_call: TRBJ1-2
cdr3_nt: TGCAGTGCTAGAACAACTAACTATGGCTACACCTTC
cdr3_aa: CSARTTNYGYTF

d_call: .
v_call: TRBV20-1
clone_size: .
j_call: TRBJ2-3
cdr3_nt: TGCAGTGCCGGGAGAGGAGCAGATACGCAGTATTTT
cdr3_aa: CSAGRGADTQYF

d_call: .
v_call: TRBV6-5
clone_size: few
j_call: TRBJ2-3
cdr3_nt: TGTGCCAGCTCCCGACTCAGGGGGGCCTCCCCAGATACGCAGTATTTT
cdr3_aa: CASSRLRGASPDTQYF

d_call: TRBD2
v_call: TRBV10-3
clone_size: .
j_call: TRBJ2-1
cdr3_nt: TGTGCCATCAGAGAGACTAGCGGAGACTACAATGAGCAGTTCTTC
cdr3_aa: CAIRETSGDYNEQFF

d_call: .
v_call: TRBV27
clone_size: .
j_call: TRBJ1-2
cdr3_nt: TGTGCCAGCAGTTTCGGGGAAAACTATGGCTACACCTTC
cdr3_aa: CASSFGENYGYTF

d_call: TRBD1
v_call: TRBV12-3/TRBV12-4
clone_size: .
j_call: TRBJ2-1
cdr3_nt: TGTGCCAGCAGTTTAGGACAGGGGGTCCACAATGAGCAGTTCTTC
cdr3_aa: CASSLGQGVHNEQFF

d_call: TRBD2
v_call: TRBV15
clone_size: .
j_call: TRBJ2-3
cdr3_nt: TGTGCCACCAGCAGGGACTACCCTGGGACTAGCGGTGGCACAGATACGCAGTATTTT
cdr3_aa: CATSRDYPGTSGGTDTQYF

d_call: .
v_call: TRBV18
clone_size: few
j_call: TRBJ2-5
cdr3_nt: TGTGCCAGCTCAACTGAGGAAGAGACCCAGTACTTC
cdr3_aa: CASSTEEETQYF